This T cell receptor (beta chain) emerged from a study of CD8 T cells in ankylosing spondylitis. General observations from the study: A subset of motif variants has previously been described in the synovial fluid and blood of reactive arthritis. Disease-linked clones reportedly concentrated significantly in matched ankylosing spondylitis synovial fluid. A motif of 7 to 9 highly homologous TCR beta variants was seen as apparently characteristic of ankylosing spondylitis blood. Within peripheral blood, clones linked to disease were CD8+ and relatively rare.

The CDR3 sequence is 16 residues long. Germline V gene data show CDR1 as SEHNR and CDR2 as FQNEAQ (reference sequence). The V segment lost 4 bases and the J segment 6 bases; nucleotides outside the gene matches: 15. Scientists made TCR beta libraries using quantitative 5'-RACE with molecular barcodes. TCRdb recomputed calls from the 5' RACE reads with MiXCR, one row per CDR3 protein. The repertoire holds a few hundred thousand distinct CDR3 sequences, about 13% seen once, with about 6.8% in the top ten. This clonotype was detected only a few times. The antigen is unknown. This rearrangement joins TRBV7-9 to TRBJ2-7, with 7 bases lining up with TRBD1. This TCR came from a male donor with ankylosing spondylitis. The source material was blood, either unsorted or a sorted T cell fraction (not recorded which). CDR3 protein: CASSSTRQGFWFEQYF. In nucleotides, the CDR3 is TGTGCCAGCAGCTCCACCCGACAGGGTTTCTGGTTCGAGCAGTACTTC.